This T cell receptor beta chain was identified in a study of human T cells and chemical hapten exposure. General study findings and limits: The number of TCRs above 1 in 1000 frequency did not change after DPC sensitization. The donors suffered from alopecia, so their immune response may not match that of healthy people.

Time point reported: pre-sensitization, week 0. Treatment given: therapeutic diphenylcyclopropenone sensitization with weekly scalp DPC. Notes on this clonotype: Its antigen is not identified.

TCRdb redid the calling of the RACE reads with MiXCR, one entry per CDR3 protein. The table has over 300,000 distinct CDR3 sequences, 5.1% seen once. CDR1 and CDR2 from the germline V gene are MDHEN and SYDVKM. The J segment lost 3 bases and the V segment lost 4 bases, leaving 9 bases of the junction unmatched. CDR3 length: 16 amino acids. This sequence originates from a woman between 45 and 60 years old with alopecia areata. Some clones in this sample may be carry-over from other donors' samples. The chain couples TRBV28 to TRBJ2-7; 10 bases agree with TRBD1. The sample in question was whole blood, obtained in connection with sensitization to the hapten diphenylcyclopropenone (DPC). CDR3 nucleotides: TGTGCCAGCAGTTCCCCCAGACAGGGGGCGGGCTACGAGCAGTACTTC. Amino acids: CASSSPRQGAGYEQYF. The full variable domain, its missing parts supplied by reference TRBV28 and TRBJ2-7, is DVKVTQSSRYLVKRTGEKVFLECVQDMDHENMFWYRQDPGLGLRLIYFSYDVKMKEKGDIPEGYSVSREKKERFSLILESASTNQTSMYLCASSSPRQGAGYEQYFGPGTRLTVT.